These T cell receptor beta chains were read from a single sample in a study of cytomegalovirus exposure and HLA in healthy donors. Sequencing used immunoSEQ multiplex PCR; TCRdb keeps in-frame clones, though not all of them. Among 100,000 to 150,000 clones listed, nearly 80% were seen once. Sequenced material: PBMCs. These receptors were obtained from a woman in her thirties or forties in good health and CMV-seronegative. Each CDR3 is given with its conserved first and last residue.

v_call,cdr3_aa
TRBV7-9,CASSFRQGWTGELFF
TRBV7-2,CASSQRASAGEWEQYF
TRBV5-1,CASSSDRGDSGELFF
TRBV28,CASSFRGGQPQHF
TRBV19,CASSSYGVNYEQYF
TRBV28,CASSLHSGANVLTF
TRBV7-6,CASSLGPRGNQPQHF
TRBV7-9,CASSAGQGGSDTQYF
TRBV28,CASSLQGVNTEAFF
TRBV6-5,CASSYAGIYGYTF
TRBV13,CASSLVASSYNEQFF
TRBV7-2,CASSISYNEQFF
TRBV5-1,CASSPNSPGLGWAFF
TRBV28,CASSWGQGQDGYTF
TRBV27,CASSPWTGAKNTEAFF
TRBV7-9,CSSSLHGTSGRETQYF
TRBV7-9,CSSSLAPYRHGESSYEQYF
TRBV4-1,CASSLEEGAFSGANVLTF
TRBV19,CASSTGGGPGELFF
TRBV4-3,CASSQDPGRGPDTQYF
TRBV28,CATINPRQSYEQYF
TRBV18,CASSPIRGGLTSSNLEAFF
TRBV5-1,CASSLAGDTIYF
TRBV5-1,CAGSLLGGRTDTQYF
TRBV18,CASSPSIRDRPFF
TRBV28,CASSLGGAGGEQFF
TRBV5-1,CASSLWRERTGELFF
TRBV2,CASREKGTGASSYNSPLHF
TRBV7-9,CASSLGRLKFF
TRBV29-1,CSARDSSYEQYF
TRBV2,CASSVLFNEQFF
TRBV19,CASSTRQGGDEQYF
TRBV5-6,CASSFLAEGVGETQYF
TRBV6-1,CASSGDPEQFF
TRBV7-2,CASSQGTVGLYEQYF
TRBV6-6,CASSPLSGQGRYEQYF
TRBV15,CATSRETTGTYGYTF
TRBV4-2,CASSQDRQGANYGYTF
TRBV5-1,CASRPDLLATYEQYF
TRBV2,CASSQGTSGRASLNEQFF
TRBV5-4,CASSLGLAGSWETQYF
TRBV7-9,CSSSSITGGFSEQYF
TRBV29-1,CSVERQENTEAFF
TRBV11-2,CASSLVGSYEQYF
TRBV4-1,CASLGVGANVLTF
TRBV28,CASSSGGMNNEQFF
TRBV28,CASRGQGGNYEQYF
TRBV4-1,CASSQELAVTGELFF
TRBV7-6,CASREVAGAPGELFF
TRBV7-9,CASSPRGAGETEAFF